These 18 T cell receptor beta chains were sequenced from one sample in a study of T cell changes during pregnancy in multiple sclerosis. The method was immunoSEQ multiplex PCR; TCRdb's version includes in-frame clones alone and lacks a portion of them. The sample lists more than 45,000 clones, about 92% occurring once. The sample in question was CD8+ T cells from peripheral blood mononuclear cells, obtained in the second trimester of pregnancy. These receptors were collected from a female donor with multiple sclerosis, enrolled in a pregnancy study.

The V gene is TRBV9, the J gene TRBJ2-3, with a possible D match to TRBD2 (7 bases). The CDR3 runs to 15 residues. V lost 4 bases to trimming and J lost 3 bases, with 15 bases between them. Germline V CDR1 and CDR2: SGDLS, YYNGEE. The CDR3 reads CASSLGGGATDTQYF. The CDR3 region has the DNA TGTGCCAGCAGCCTCGGTGGGGGGGCTACAGATACGCAGTATTTT. Complete variable domain (other parts from reference TRBV9 and TRBJ2-3): DSGVTQTPKHLITATGQRVTLRCSPRSGDLSVYWYQQSLDQGLQFLIQYYNGEERAKGNILERFSAQQFPDLHSELNLSSLELGDSALYFCASSLGGGATDTQYFGPGTRLTVL.

V gene TRBV4-1 combines with J gene TRBJ2-7; TRBD2 agrees at 9 bases. CDR1 is MGHRA, CDR2 YSYEKL, per germline. The CDR3 loop spans 14 amino acids. The junction had 5 bases not matched to a gene; V was cut back by 8 bases and J by 0 bases. CDR3 in amino acids: CASSLAGPSYEQYF. CDR3 nucleotide sequence: TGCGCCAGCTCTCTAGCGGGGCCCTCCTACGAGCAGTACTTC.

The gene calls are TRBV2 and TRBJ2-7; 10 bases agree with TRBD1. CDR3 length: 15 residues. V dropped 8 bases and J dropped 6; count of bases not matched to a gene: 13. CDR1 and CDR2 from the germline V gene are SNHLY and FYNNEI. The CDR3 spells CASYFPGQGIAEQYF. The CDR3 DNA reads as TGTGCCAGCTACTTTCCGGGACAGGGGATCGCCGAGCAGTACTTC.

The chain links TRBV30 to TRBJ1-2, with D perhaps TRBD1 (5 bases). The germline V and J ends were trimmed by 8 bases and 3 bases, with 10 bases remaining between them. The length of the CDR3 is 11 residues. Germline values: CDR1 GTSNPN, CDR2 SVGIG (reference sequence). This CDR3 is CANGGYYGYTF. CDR3 DNA sequence: TGTGCCAACGGGGGTTACTATGGCTACACCTTC.

This chain joins TRBV4-3 and TRBJ1-2; possibly TRBD1 for D (5 bases). V was clipped by 0 bases and J by 4 bases, with 12 bases between them. The germline V gene has CDR1 LGHNA and CDR2 YSLEER. The length of the CDR3 is 15 residues. This CDR3 reads CASSQEWGSIYGYTF. Here the CDR3 DNA reads TGCGCCAGCAGCCAAGAGTGGGGCAGCATCTATGGCTACACCTTC.

This sequence joins TRBV7-2 and TRBJ2-5; 11 bases line up with TRBD1. CDR1 and CDR2 from the germline V gene are SGHTA and FQGNSA. CDR3 size: 15 residues. V lost 5 bases to trimming and J lost 4 bases; unmatched junction nucleotides: 6. The CDR3 DNA sequence: TGTGCCAGCAGCCGAGGGACAGGGGGGGGAGAGACCCAGTACTTC. Amino acids: CASSRGTGGGETQYF.

The chain couples TRBV23-1 to TRBJ2-6, with D perhaps matching TRBD1 (5 bases). TRBV23-1 has ORF status, its function being uncertain. Trimming took off 1 base at V and 2 bases at J, with 18 bases between the two ends. The CDR3 consists of 19 residues. The CDR3 nucleotides are TGCGCCAGCAGTCAATTTGTCCCAGGACATAGGGCTGGGGCCAACGTCCTGACTTTC. This translates into CASSQFVPGHRAGANVLTF.

The genes are TRBV7-9 and TRBJ2-7, with 8 bases identical to TRBD1. CDR3 length: 16 amino acids. CDR1 SEHNR and CDR2 FQNEAQ come from the germline V gene (reference sequence). The V segment lost 5 bases and the J segment 3 bases; nucleotides outside the gene matches: 12. CDR3 sequence (DNA): TGTGCCAGCAGCCGGGACGACAGGGGTAATCTCTACGAGCAGTACTTC. This sequence encodes CASSRDDRGNLYEQYF.

This clone is a singleton in its sample. The rearrangement uses TRBV9 and TRBJ2-7, with D hard to call. With 0 bases removed from V and 6 bases from J, the gap between germline ends came to 10 bases. The germline V gene encodes CDR1 SGDLS and CDR2 YYNGEE. CDR3 length equals 13 residues. CDR3 loop: CASSVGVLSEQYF. The DNA of the CDR3 is TGTGCCAGCAGCGTAGGTGTGCTATCCGAGCAGTACTTC.

The V gene is TRBV11-3, the J gene TRBJ2-1; no reliable D call. The germline CDR1 and CDR2 sequences are SGHNT and YENEEA. The CDR3 spans 16 residues. V was cut by 5 bases and J by 4 bases, with 18 bases left in between. CDR3: CASSPYGGALYNEQFF. The CDR3 DNA follows: TGTGCCAGCAGCCCCTACGGCGGAGCCCTGTACAATGAGCAGTTCTTC.

The rearrangement joins TRBV4-1 to TRBJ2-1; 10 positions match TRBD2. Germline CDR1 reads MGHRA; CDR2 reads YSYEKL. The CDR3 extends over 17 amino acids. The V and J ends lost 4 bases and 2 bases, in that order; junction bases with no gene match: 8. The CDR3, as DNA: TGCGCCAGCAGCCGCCCTAGCGGGAGTGGCGCCTACAATGAGCAGTTCTTC. It yields the protein CASSRPSGSGAYNEQFF.

In this sample, this clone turned up once. This sequence joins TRBV27 and TRBJ2-3, with 7 bases identical to TRBD1. The CDR3 has 14 amino acids. Looked up from germline, CDR1 is MNHEY and CDR2 is SMNVEV (reference sequence). The ends lost 4 bases at V and 4 bases at J; junction bases unmatched: 5. For the CDR3, the DNA is TGTGCCAGCAGTTCCTGGACAGGAGCAGATACGCAGTATTTT. Protein product: CASSSWTGADTQYF.

This chain uses TRBV15 with TRBJ2-1, with TRBD2 matching over 8 bases. This CDR3 has 13 amino acids. Trimming removed 0 bases from V and 9 bases from J; junction bases left unmatched: 1. Germline V gives CDR1 LNHNV, CDR2 YYDKDF (reference sequence). CDR3 DNA: TGTGCCACCAGCAGAGAGGCGGGAGGTGAGCAGTTCTTC. It yields the protein CATSREAGGEQFF. The full variable domain, rest sourced from reference TRBV15 and TRBJ2-1, is DAMVIQNPRYQVTQFGKPVTLSCSQTLNHNVMYWYQQKSSQAPKLLFHYYDKDFNNEADTPDNFQSRRPNTSFCFLDIRSPGLGDTAMYLCATSREAGGEQFFGPGTRLTVL.

J is TRBJ2-1 and V is TRBV18; 12 nucleotides agree with TRBD2. This CDR3 contains 15 residues. Germline V gene sequence: CDR1 KGHSH, CDR2 LQKENI. V was clipped by 6 bases and J by 7 bases; unmatched bases: 7. Here the CDR3 reads CASSPSSGRGNEQFF. The CDR3 DNA sequence: TGTGCCAGCTCCCCCTCTAGCGGGAGGGGTAATGAGCAGTTCTTC.

The rearrangement uses TRBV9 and TRBJ2-5, with D unresolved. Trimming left V 5 bases short and J 3 bases short, with 17 bases between. In germline, CDR1 is SGDLS, CDR2 YYNGEE. CDR3 size: 15 residues. CDR3 sequence (DNA): TGTGCCAGCAGTGGGTCCACCATAGCCAAAGAGACCCAGTACTTC. Its protein is CASSGSTIAKETQYF.

The chain carries TRBV7-8 and TRBJ2-1, with 11 bases fitting TRBD2. V dropped 4 bases and J dropped 3; count of bases not matched to a gene: 23. The CDR3 totals 22 residues. Germline values: CDR1 SGHVS, CDR2 FQNEAQ. The chain's CDR3 is CASSSLVGPPGLAGYIYNEQFF. In nucleotides, the CDR3 is TGTGCCAGCAGCTCCCTGGTAGGCCCTCCCGGACTAGCGGGTTATATCTACAATGAGCAGTTCTTC.

The chain carries TRBV6-5 and TRBJ2-7, with D possibly matching TRBD1 (5 bases). V lost 0 bases and J lost 3, with 12 bases in between. This CDR3 contains 15 residues. Germline V gene sequence: CDR1 MNHEY, CDR2 SVGAGI. The CDR3 loop reads CASSYSIQAGYEQYF. In nucleotides, the CDR3 is TGTGCCAGCAGTTACTCGATACAGGCCGGCTACGAGCAGTACTTC.

This clone was seen only once. One end of the junction does not line up with germline, which may come from a read error. The chain couples TRBV27 to TRBJ2-7, with 7 bases that match TRBD2. This CDR3 is built from 14 residues. Germline values: CDR1 MNHEY, CDR2 SMNVEV (reference sequence). CDR3 DNA: TGTGCCAGCAGTACGCGGGGGTACGAATACGCGCAGTACTTC. It encodes CASSTRGYEYAQYF.